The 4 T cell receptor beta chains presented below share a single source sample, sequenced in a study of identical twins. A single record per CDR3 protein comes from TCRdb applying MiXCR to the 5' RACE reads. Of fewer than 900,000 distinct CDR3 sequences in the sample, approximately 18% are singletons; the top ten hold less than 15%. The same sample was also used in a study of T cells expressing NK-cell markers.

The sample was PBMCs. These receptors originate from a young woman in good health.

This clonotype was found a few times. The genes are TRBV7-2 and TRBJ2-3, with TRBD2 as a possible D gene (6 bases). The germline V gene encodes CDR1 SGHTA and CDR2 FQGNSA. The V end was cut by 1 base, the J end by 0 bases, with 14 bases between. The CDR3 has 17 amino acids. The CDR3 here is CASSLVRRGTSTDTQYF. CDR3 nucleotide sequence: TGTGCCAGCAGCTTAGTTCGGCGCGGGACGAGCACAGATACGCAGTATTTT.

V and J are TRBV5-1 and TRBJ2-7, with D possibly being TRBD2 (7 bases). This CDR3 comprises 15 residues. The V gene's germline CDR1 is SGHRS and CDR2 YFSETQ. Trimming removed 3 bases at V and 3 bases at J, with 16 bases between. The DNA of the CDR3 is TGCGCCAGCAGCTCGAGCGGGACAATCTACTACGAGCAGTACTTC. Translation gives CASSSSGTIYYEQYF.

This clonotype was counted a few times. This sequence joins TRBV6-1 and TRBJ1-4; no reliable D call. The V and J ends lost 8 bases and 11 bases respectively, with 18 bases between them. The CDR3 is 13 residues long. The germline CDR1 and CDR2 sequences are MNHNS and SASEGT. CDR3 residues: CASGERVVRKLFF. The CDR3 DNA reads TGTGCCAGCGGGGAGCGGGTCGTTAGGAAACTGTTTTTT.

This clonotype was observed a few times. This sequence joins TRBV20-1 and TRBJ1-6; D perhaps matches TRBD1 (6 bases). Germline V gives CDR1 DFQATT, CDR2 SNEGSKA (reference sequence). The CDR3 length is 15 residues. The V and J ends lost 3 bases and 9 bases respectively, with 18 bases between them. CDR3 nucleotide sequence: TGCAGTGCTAGGTCCAGGGATATAGGGGGTTCACCCCTCCACTTT. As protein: CSARSRDIGGSPLHF.